These 19 T cell receptor beta chains were sequenced from one sample in a study of cytomegalovirus exposure and HLA in healthy donors (dated by TCRdb to about 2017). Library construction relied on the immunoSEQ multiplex PCR assay. TCRdb mirrors the immuneACCESS table, restricted to in-frame sequences. Some clones are absent from its copies; in checked studies, under half trace to an unresolved V gene, and the reason for the others is unknown. The sample records hundreds of thousands of clones, roughly 87% of which are singletons. 9.5% to 15% of the sample belongs to the ten largest clones. Sequenced sample: PBMCs. The receptors shown here come from a man younger than 35 in good health and CMV-seropositive.

This clone has a single count. The V and J genes are TRBV7-8 and TRBJ1-1; 8 bases line up with TRBD1. Germline V gene lookup returns CDR1 SGHVS and CDR2 FQNEAQ. V trimming: 7 bases; J trimming: 3 bases; junction bases outside the gene matches: 16. This CDR3 comprises 17 residues. In DNA, the CDR3 is TGTGCCAGCAAAAGCACGACAGGGGAATTTTCGGACACTGAAGCTTTCTTT. This translates into CASKSTTGEFSDTEAFF. The complete variable domain, with remaining parts taken from reference TRBV7-8 and TRBJ1-1, reads GAGVSQSPRYKVAKRGQDVALRCDPISGHVSLFWYQQALGQGPEFLTYFQNEAQLDKSGLPSDRFFAERPEGSVSTLKIQRTQQEDSAVYLCASKSTTGEFSDTEAFFGQGTRLTVV.

The rearrangement joins TRBV7-3 to TRBJ2-2; possible D gene TRBD2, 5 bases. Trimming removed 2 bases at V and 4 bases at J, with 8 bases between. This CDR3 contains 14 residues. CDR1 and CDR2 (germline): SGHTA, FQGTGA. The CDR3 DNA reads as TGTGCCAGCAGCTTAGCGAGGGCCACCGGGGAGCTGTTTTTT. Amino acids: CASSLARATGELFF.

The chain is built from TRBV6-5 and TRBJ2-7, with D uncertain. This CDR3 contains 13 residues. The germline gives CDR1 MNHEY, CDR2 SVGAGI. V lost 0 bases and J lost 6, with 9 bases in between. CDR3: CASSYSRSGEQYF. CDR3 DNA sequence: TGTGCCAGCAGTTACTCGAGGTCGGGCGAGCAGTACTTC.

This clone has only a few counts. The gene calls are TRBV10-3 and TRBJ1-4, with D perhaps TRBD1 (6 bases). The CDR3 has 15 amino acids. The ends were cut back, 4 bases at V and 8 bases at J, with 17 bases in the middle. Germline CDR1 reads ENHRY; CDR2 reads SYGVKD. CDR3 protein: CAISGSQGREEKLFF. The CDR3 DNA follows: TGTGCCATCAGTGGTTCCCAGGGGCGGGAGGAAAAACTGTTTTTT.

The chain joins TRBV5-6 to TRBJ1-2, with D tentatively TRBD1 (5 bases). Germline CDR1 and CDR2: SGHDT and YYEEEE. The CDR3 sequence is 15 residues long. The V gene lost 4 bases and the J gene lost 7 bases, with 20 bases spanning the gap. The CDR3 DNA reads as TGTGCCAGCAGCACGCCGGGACGGACGGGGTTTGGCTACACCTTC. Encoded protein: CASSTPGRTGFGYTF. Variable domain in full (rest from reference TRBV5-6 and TRBJ1-2): DAGVTQSPTHLIKTRGQQVTLRCSPKSGHDTVSWYQQALGQGPQFIFQYYEEEERQRGNFPDRFSGHQFPNYSSELNVNALLLGDSALYLCASSTPGRTGFGYTFGSGTRLTVV.

In regard to this clone: Other DNA variants within this sample encode the same CDR3. V is TRBV7-9 and J is TRBJ1-2; the D gene is possibly TRBD1 (6 bases). Germline CDR1 SEHNR, CDR2 FQNEAQ (reference sequence). V was cut by 5 bases and J by 2 bases, with 9 bases left in between. CDR3 length: 13 amino acids. The CDR3 reads CASSRDTNYGYTF. For the CDR3, the DNA is TGTGCCAGCAGCCGGGACACAAACTATGGCTACACCTTC.

The chain joins TRBV28 to TRBJ1-5; D is uncertain. The CDR3 extends over 13 amino acids. The germline V and J ends were trimmed by 5 bases and 4 bases, with 9 bases remaining between them. Looked up from germline, CDR1 is MDHEN and CDR2 is SYDVKM. The CDR3 DNA sequence: TGTGCCAGCAGTCCCGATTGGAATCAGCCCCAGCATTTT. Encoded protein: CASSPDWNQPQHF. The entire variable domain, with the rest obtained from reference TRBV28 and TRBJ1-5, is as follows: DVKVTQSSRYLVKRTGEKVFLECVQDMDHENMFWYRQDPGLGLRLIYFSYDVKMKEKGDIPEGYSVSREKKERFSLILESASTNQTSMYLCASSPDWNQPQHFGDGTRLSIL.

The rearrangement links TRBV5-5 to TRBJ1-1; D call uncertain. V lost 2 bases to trimming and J lost 4 bases, with 9 bases between them. CDR1 SGHKS and CDR2 YYEKEE come from the germline V gene (reference sequence). The CDR3 sequence is 13 residues long. The CDR3 region has the DNA TGTGCCAGCAGCTTTAACCCCACCACTGAAGCTTTCTTT. Translating gives CASSFNPTTEAFF.

The chain recombines TRBV6-1 with TRBJ2-7, with D maybe TRBD1 (5 bases). The length of the CDR3 is 11 residues. Germline CDR1 MNHNS, CDR2 SASEGT. V was clipped by 4 bases and J by 6 bases, with 7 bases between them. CDR3 sequence (DNA): TGTGCCAGCAGTGGCAGGGTCGAGCAGTACTTC. It is translated as CASSGRVEQYF.

V gene TRBV6-1 combines with J gene TRBJ2-7, with D perhaps matching TRBD1 or TRBD2 (5 bases each). Between the trimmed V and J ends, which lost 3 bases and 5 bases, there was a span of 14 bases. CDR3 length equals 14 residues. Germline V gives CDR1 MNHNS, CDR2 SASEGT. DNA of the CDR3: TGTGCCAGCAGTGAGAGGGCAGGGTACGACGAGCAGTACTTC. Its translation: CASSERAGYDEQYF.

This rearrangement joins TRBV6-1 to TRBJ2-1, with 8 bases that match TRBD1. J was trimmed by 8 bases and V by 4 bases; bases with no gene match: 10. Germline loops: CDR1 MNHNS, CDR2 SASEGT. The CDR3 covers 15 residues. CDR3 bases: TGTGCCAGCAGTGTTCAGGGGGCGCAGGGCCATGAGCAGTTCTTC. This encodes CASSVQGAQGHEQFF.

In the case of this clone: Other DNA sequences within the sample encode an identical CDR3. The V call is TRBV29-1, the J call TRBJ2-7, with D maybe TRBD2 (5 bases). The CDR3 runs to 11 residues. V shed 4 bases and J shed 4 bases, with 8 bases lying between them. Germline V gene sequence: CDR1 SQVTM, CDR2 ANQGSEA. In DNA, the CDR3 is TGCAGCGTTGTATCGGGGTACGAGCAGTACTTC. Translating it yields CSVVSGYEQYF.

The chain combines TRBV7-2 with TRBJ2-7; 8 nucleotides align to TRBD2. The CDR3 spans 15 residues. Germline V CDR1 and CDR2: SGHTA, FQGNSA. V lost 5 bases to trimming and J lost 4 bases; unmatched junction nucleotides: 10. The CDR3, as DNA: TGTGCCAGCAGCCCTGACAGCGGGAGTGGTTACGAGCAGTACTTC. Its translation: CASSPDSGSGYEQYF.

This clone was recorded a few times. The rearrangement links TRBV19 to TRBJ1-5, with a possible D match to TRBD1 (5 bases). CDR3 size: 14 residues. V was clipped by 9 bases and J by 0 bases, with 12 bases between them. In germline, CDR1 is LNHDA, CDR2 SQIVND (reference sequence). The CDR3 coding sequence is TGTGCCAGCAGGGTTACCGTTAGCAATCAGCCCCAGCATTTT. Its translation is CASRVTVSNQPQHF.

The rearrangement links TRBV18 to TRBJ1-3; D is ambiguous. The CDR3 runs to 14 residues. Germline CDR1 is KGHSH and CDR2 is LQKENI. Trimming took 2 bases from V and 8 from J, leaving 13 bases between them. As DNA, the CDR3 is TGTGCCAGCTCACCAAGGCCGGGTGTGGACACCATATATTTT. Translated: CASSPRPGVDTIYF.

This clone has only one observation. The chain carries TRBV30 and TRBJ1-3; 7 nucleotides align to TRBD1. Germline CDR1 reads GTSNPN; CDR2 reads SVGIG (reference sequence). J gave up 0 bases and V 2 bases, and 7 bases lay outside the gene matches. The CDR3 extends over 16 amino acids. Here the CDR3 DNA reads TGTGCCTGGAGTTTAGGGACAGTCAGCTCTGGAAACACCATATATTTT. It translates to CAWSLGTVSSGNTIYF.

The chain links TRBV7-2 to TRBJ2-3; D is tentatively TRBD1 or TRBD2 (5 bases each). This CDR3 is built from 14 residues. The V gene's germline CDR1 is SGHTA and CDR2 FQGNSA. The V gene lost 8 bases and the J gene lost 6 bases, with 18 bases spanning the gap. Written as DNA, the CDR3 is TGTGCCAGCGCCCAGAGGTCCGGGACCGATACGCAGTATTTT. Translation gives CASAQRSGTDTQYF.

The CDR3 coding sequence is TGCGCCAGCAGCTTGCCTACAGCGGGAGTGGGCACAGATACGCAGTATTTT. This gives the protein CASSLPTAGVGTDTQYF. The rearrangement uses TRBV5-1 and TRBJ2-3, with 8 bases identical to TRBD2. Germline V gene data show CDR1 as SGHRS and CDR2 as YFSETQ. This CDR3 is built from 17 residues. The ends lost 1 base at V and 1 base at J; junction bases unmatched: 8. Full variable domain (remainder filled in from reference TRBV5-1 and TRBJ2-3): KAGVTQTPRYLIKTRGQQVTLSCSPISGHRSVSWYQQTPGQGLQFLFEYFSETQRNKGNFPGRFSGRQFSNSRSEMNVSTLELGDSALYLCASSLPTAGVGTDTQYFGPGTRLTVL.

V is TRBV6-1 and J is TRBJ2-7, with TRBD1 matching over 8 bases. Germline lookup yields CDR1 MNHNS and CDR2 SASEGT. This CDR3 has 14 residues. With 6 bases clipped from V and 2 bases from J, the junction kept 6 bases outside the gene matches. CDR3 loop: CASRLGTGAYEQYF. CDR3 bases: TGTGCCAGCAGGCTAGGGACAGGTGCCTACGAGCAGTACTTC.